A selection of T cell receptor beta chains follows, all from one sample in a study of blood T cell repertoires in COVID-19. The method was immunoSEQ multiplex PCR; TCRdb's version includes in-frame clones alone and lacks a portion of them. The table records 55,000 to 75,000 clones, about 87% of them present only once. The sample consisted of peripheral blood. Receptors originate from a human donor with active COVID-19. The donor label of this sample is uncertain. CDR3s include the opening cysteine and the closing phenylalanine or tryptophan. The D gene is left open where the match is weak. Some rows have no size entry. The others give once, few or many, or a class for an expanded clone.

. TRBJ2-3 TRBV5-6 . TGTGCCAGCAGCTTGTACACGCTAGAAGATACGCAGTATTTT CASSLYTLEDTQYF
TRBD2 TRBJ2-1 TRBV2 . TGTGCCAGCAGTGTAGGCGGGGGGTCCTACAATGAGCAGTTCTTC CASSVGGGSYNEQFF
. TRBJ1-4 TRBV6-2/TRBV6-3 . TGTGCCAGCAGTTCTGATCCAGTTGGTGAAAAACTGTTTTTT CASSSDPVGEKLFF
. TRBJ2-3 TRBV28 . TGTGCCAGCAGTTTAGGTCCTCGGGAGACAGATACGCAGTATTTT CASSLGPRETDTQYF
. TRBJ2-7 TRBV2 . TGTGCCAGCAGAGGGCTAGCGAGGGGCTCCTACGAGCAGTACTTC CASRGLARGSYEQYF
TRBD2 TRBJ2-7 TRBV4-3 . TGCGCCAGCAGCCAAGATAGCGGGAGCCTCACCTACGAGCAGTACTTC CASSQDSGSLTYEQYF
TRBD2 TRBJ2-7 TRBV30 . TGTGCCTGGAGTCTAGCGGGGGGGGTGTACGAGCAGTACTTC CAWSLAGGVYEQYF
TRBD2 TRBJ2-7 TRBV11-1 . TGTGCCAGCAGCCCAGCCGGGGGGTGGACGACCTACGAGCAGTACTTC CASSPAGGWTTYEQYF
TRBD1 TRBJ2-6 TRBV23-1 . TGCGCCAGCGGCAATCCGACAGGGGGGGCTGGGGCCAACGTCCTGACTTTC CASGNPTGGAGANVLTF
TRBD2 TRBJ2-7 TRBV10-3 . TGTGCCATCAGTGAGTCTACTAGCGGTACCTACGAGCAGTACTTC CAISESTSGTYEQYF
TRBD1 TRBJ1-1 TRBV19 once TGTGCCAGTAGTATTAGAGACAGGGGCGTTGAAGCTTTCTTT CASSIRDRGVEAFF